This T cell receptor (beta chain) was recorded in a study of Ad26.COV2.S vaccination and SARS-CoV-2 variants. Broader study findings: Spike-specific TCR breadth in vaccine recipients exceeded that seen in placebo recipients. Breadth of non-spike TCRs did not differ between vaccinees and placebo recipients.

The data were produced by immunoSEQ multiplex PCR, yet TCRdb's version contains in-frame clones alone and is incomplete. The sample has 250,000 to 300,000 clones; about 87% are singletons. With respect to this clone: Antigen: not known.

Treatment meaning: some 19 received Ad26.COV2.S at low or high dose, single or two shots; roughly 5 received placebo; per-sample allocation not given. Samples analyzed were those drawn on day 63 after the first vaccine or placebo injection. Adults aged 18-55 years in Boston included the donor. The TCR originated in a person aged 18 to 65 who received the Ad26.COV2.S COVID-19 vaccine or a placebo. The sequenced sample was peripheral blood, obtained in a trial of Ad26.COV2.S vaccine versus placebo.

CDR3 nucleotide sequence: TGTGCCAGCAGCCTTAGTCCCGCAGGGAACTATGGCTACACCTTC. Translated: CASSLSPAGNYGYTF. The V gene is TRBV9, the J gene TRBJ1-2; tentatively, D is TRBD1 (5 bases). V was clipped by 4 bases and J by 2 bases, with 15 bases between them. Germline loops: CDR1 SGDLS, CDR2 YYNGEE. CDR3 length: 15 residues.